This TCR beta chain was profiled in a study of T cells in Graves' hyperthyroidism and ophthalmopathy. The CDR3 has 15 amino acids. The germline CDR1 and CDR2 sequences are MGHRA and YSYEKL. V lost 0 bases to trimming and J lost 1 base, with 10 bases between them. Authors of the study amplified TCR beta CDR3 regions from RNA transcripts. The TCR CDR3 was amplified in a first-round RT-PCR using the HTBI primer set. TCRdb re-analysed the multiplex PCR reads in MiXCR, keeping a single row per CDR3 protein. The repertoire has fewer than 500,000 distinct CDR3 sequences, 14% to 15% of them found once; the top ten carry about 12%.

The clonotype was recovered from a man younger than 35 with Graves' ophthalmopathy. Material for sequencing was blood. The V gene is TRBV4-1, the J gene TRBJ2-7, with TRBD2 as a possible D gene (6 bases). CDR3 region: CASSQEWDSSYEQYF. The CDR3 nucleotides are TGCGCCAGCAGCCAAGAATGGGACTCGTCCTACGAGCAGTACTTC.